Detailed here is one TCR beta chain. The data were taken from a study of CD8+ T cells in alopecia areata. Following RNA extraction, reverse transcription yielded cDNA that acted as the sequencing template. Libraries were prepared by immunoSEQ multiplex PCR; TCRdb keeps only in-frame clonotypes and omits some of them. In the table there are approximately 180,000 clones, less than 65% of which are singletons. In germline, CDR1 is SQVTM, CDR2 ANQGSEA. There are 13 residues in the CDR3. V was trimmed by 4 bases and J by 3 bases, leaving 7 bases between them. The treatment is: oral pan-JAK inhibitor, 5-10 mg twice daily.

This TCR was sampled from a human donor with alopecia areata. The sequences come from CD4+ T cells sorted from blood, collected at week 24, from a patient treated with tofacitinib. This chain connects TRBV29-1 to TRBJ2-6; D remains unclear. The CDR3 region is CSVGGFGANVLTF. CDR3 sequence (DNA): TGCAGCGTTGGTGGGTTTGGGGCCAACGTCCTGACTTTC.